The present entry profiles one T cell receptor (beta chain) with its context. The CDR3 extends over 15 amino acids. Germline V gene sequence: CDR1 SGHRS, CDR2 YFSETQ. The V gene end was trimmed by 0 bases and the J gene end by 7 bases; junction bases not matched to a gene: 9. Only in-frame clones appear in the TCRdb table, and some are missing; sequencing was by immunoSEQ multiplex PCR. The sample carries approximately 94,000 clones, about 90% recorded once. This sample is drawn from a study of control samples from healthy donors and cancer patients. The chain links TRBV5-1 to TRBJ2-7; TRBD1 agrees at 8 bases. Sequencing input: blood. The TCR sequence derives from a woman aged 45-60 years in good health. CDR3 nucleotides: TGCGCCAGCAGCTTGGCCCAGGGGGCAGCCGATGAGCAGTACTTC. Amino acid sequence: CASSLAQGAADEQYF.